This TCR beta chain stems from a study of radiation and T cells in renal cell carcinoma. The V end lost 6 bases, the J end lost 4 bases, and 4 bases lay between the germline ends. CDR3 length equals 11 residues. Germline CDR1 MNHEY, CDR2 SVGAGI. Time point here: blood 2 weeks post-SBRT. Treatment indicated: 15 Gy SBRT to primary tumor, nephrectomy 4 weeks later. Profiled with immunoSEQ multiplex PCR; TCRdb holds only in-frame clones, not every one. Of some 72,000 clones listed, 82% are singletons. This receptor was identified in a man aged 60-69 years with renal cell carcinoma. The sample consisted of blood, taken from a patient whose treatment included radiotherapy and nephrectomy. The chain recombines TRBV6-5 with TRBJ2-4; no clear D. CDR3 nucleotides: TGTGCCAGCAGCACGAAAAACATTCAGTACTTC. This codes for CASSTKNIQYF.